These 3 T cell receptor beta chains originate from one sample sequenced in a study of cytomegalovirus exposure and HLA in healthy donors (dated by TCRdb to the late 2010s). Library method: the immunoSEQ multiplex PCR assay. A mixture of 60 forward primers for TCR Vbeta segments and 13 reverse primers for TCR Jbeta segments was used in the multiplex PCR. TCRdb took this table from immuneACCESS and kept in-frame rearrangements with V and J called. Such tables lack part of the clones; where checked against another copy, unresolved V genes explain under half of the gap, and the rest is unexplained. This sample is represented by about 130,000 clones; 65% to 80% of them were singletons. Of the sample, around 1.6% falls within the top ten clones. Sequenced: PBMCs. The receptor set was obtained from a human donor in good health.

CDR3 sequence: CASSVGAGSTDTQYF. In DNA, the CDR3 is TGTGCCAGCAGCGTAGGGGCGGGAAGCACAGATACGCAGTATTTT. This chain uses TRBV9 with TRBJ2-3; D perhaps matches TRBD2 (6 bases). V lost 0 bases to trimming and J lost 0 bases, with 8 bases between them. Germline V gives CDR1 SGDLS, CDR2 YYNGEE. CDR3 size: 15 residues.

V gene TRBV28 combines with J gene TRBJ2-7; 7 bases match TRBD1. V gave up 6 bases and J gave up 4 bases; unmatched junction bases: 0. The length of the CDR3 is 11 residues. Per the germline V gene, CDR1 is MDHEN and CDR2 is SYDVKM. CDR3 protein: CASRDRYEQYF. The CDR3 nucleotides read TGTGCCAGCAGGGACAGGTACGAGCAGTACTTC. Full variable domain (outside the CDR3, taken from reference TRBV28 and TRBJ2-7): DVKVTQSSRYLVKRTGEKVFLECVQDMDHENMFWYRQDPGLGLRLIYFSYDVKMKEKGDIPEGYSVSREKKERFSLILESASTNQTSMYLCASRDRYEQYFGPGTRLTVT.

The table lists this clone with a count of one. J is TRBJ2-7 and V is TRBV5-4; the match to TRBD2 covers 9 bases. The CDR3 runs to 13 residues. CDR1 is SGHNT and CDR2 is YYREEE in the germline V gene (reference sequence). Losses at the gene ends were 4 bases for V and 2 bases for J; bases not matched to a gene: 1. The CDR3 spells CASSSGRTYEQYF. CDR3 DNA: TGTGCCAGCAGCAGCGGGAGGACCTACGAGCAGTACTTC.